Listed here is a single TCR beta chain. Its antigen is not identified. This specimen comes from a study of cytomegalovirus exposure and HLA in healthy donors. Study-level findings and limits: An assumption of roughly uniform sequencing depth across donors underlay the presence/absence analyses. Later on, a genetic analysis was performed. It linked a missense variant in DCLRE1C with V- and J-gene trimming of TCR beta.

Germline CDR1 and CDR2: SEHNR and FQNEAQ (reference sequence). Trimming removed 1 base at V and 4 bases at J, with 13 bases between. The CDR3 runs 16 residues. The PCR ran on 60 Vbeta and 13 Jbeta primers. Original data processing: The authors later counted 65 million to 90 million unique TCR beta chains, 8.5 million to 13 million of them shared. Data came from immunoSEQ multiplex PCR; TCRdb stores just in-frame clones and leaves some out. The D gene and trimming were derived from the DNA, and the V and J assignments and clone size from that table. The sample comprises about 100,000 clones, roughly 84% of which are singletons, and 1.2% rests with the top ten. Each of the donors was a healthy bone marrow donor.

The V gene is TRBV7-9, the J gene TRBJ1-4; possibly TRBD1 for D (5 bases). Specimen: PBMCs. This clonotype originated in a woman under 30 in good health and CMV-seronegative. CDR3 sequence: CASSLGIGEVNEKLFF. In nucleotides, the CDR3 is TGTGCCAGCAGCTTAGGTATAGGGGAGGTTAATGAAAAACTGTTTTTT.